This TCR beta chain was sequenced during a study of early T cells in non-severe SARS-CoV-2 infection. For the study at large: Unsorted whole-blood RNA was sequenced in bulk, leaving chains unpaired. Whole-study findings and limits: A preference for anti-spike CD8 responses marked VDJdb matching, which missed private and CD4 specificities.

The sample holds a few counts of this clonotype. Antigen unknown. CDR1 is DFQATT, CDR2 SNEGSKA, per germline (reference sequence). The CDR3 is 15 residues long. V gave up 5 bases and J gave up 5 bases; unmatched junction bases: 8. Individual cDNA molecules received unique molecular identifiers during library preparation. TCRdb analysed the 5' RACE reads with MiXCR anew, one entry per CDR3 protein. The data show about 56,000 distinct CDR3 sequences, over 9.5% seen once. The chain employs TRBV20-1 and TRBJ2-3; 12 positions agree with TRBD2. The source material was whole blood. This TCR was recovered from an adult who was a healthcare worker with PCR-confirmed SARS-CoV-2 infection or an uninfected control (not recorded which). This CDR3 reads CSAPPSGRVVDTQYF. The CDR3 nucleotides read TGCAGTGCTCCCCCTAGCGGGAGGGTGGTAGATACGCAGTATTTT.